This T cell receptor beta chain comes out of a study of PD-1 blockade in mismatch repair-deficient tumors (dated by TCRdb to between 2016 and 2019). Concerning the study at large: The trial enrolled 86 consecutive patients with more than ten mismatch repair-deficient cancer types between September 2013 and September 2016, all previously treated and progressing. Deep sequencing of TCR CDR3 regions was used to track tumor-associated T cell clones in peripheral blood of patients responding to PD-1 blockade.

The CDR3 sequence holds 15 residues, the cysteine and phenylalanine included. CDR3 DNA is the only sequence kept; it has 45 bases, read in frame from the first base. V is reduced by 0 bases and J by 2 bases, leaving a spacing of 9 bases between them. According to the germline V gene (reference sequence), CDR1 reads SEHNR and CDR2 reads FQNEAQ. Mismatch repair deficiency in every enrolled patient was established by polymerase chain reaction or immunohistochemistry. TCR sequencing was carried out for a few patients who responded to pembrolizumab therapy. The phase II trial prospectively tested pembrolizumab PD-1 blockade in advanced mismatch repair-deficient cancers regardless of tissue of origin. Peripheral blood T cell samples were gathered serially, both before PD-1 blockade started and at multiple time points afterward. The timing of each blood sample was reported as weeks after the first dose of pembrolizumab.

Overall study results and their limits: Rapid expansion after pembrolizumab followed by contraction, generally before radiologic responses, was shown by tumor-resident clones, which were often undetectable in blood before treatment.

The library was generated by the immunoSEQ multiplex PCR assay. TCRdb took over this immuneACCESS table, retaining in-frame rearrangements with V and J assigned. Such tables are incomplete; in checked studies, under half of the missing clones stem from an unresolved V gene, and the remainder is unexplained. The sample data list 70,000 to 90,000 clones, and around 80% of these were observed just once. The ten largest clonotypes hold less than 6% of the sample. Comments on this clone: There is no known antigen for this receptor. Base quality data are lacking; no much larger clone is found one base away.

This TCR was recovered from an adult with mismatch repair-deficient cancer. Specimen: peripheral blood, collected 44 weeks after starting pembrolizumab. This receptor chain uses TRBV7-9 and TRBJ2-3; TRBD2 is possibly the D segment (6 matching bases). The CDR3 here reads CASSLAGGDTDTQYF. The nucleotide sequence is given as TGTGCCAGCAGCTTAGCGGGAGGAGACACAGATACGCAGTATTTT.